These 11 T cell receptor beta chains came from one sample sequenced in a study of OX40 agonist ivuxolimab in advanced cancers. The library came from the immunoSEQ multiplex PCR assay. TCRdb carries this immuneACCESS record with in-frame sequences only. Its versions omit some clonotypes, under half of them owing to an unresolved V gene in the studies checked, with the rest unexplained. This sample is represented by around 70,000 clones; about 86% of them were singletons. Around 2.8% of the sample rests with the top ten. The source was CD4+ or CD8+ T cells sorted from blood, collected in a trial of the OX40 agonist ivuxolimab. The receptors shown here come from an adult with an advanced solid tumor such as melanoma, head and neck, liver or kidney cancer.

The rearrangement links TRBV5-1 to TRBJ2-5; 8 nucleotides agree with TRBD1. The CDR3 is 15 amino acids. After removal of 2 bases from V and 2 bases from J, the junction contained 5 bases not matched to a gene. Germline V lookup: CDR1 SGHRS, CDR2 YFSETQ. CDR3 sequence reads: CASSFGQGLQETQYF. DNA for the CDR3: TGCGCCAGCAGCTTTGGACAGGGCTTACAAGAGACCCAGTACTTC.

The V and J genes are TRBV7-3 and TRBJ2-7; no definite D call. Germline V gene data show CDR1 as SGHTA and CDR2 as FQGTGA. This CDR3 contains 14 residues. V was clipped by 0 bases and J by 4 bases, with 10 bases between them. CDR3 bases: TGTGCCAGCAGCTTAACTACGAACTCGTACGAGCAGTACTTC. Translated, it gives CASSLTTNSYEQYF.

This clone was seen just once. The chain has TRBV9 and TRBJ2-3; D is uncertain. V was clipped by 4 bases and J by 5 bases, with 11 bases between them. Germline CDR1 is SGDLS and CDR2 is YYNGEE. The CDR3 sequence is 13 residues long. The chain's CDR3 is CASSPSPGDTQYF. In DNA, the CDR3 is TGTGCCAGCAGCCCAAGTCCCGGAGATACGCAGTATTTT.

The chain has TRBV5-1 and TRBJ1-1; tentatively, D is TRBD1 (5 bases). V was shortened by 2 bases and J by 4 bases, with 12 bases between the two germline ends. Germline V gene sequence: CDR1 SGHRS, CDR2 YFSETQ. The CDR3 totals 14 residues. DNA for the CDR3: TGCGCCAGCAGCTTAGCGCAGGGAGGCACTGAAGCTTTCTTT. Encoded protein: CASSLAQGGTEAFF.

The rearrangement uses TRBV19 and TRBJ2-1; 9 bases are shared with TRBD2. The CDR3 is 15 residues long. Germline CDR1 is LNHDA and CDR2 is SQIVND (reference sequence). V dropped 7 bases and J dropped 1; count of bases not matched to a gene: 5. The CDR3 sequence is CASMSRGGSYNEQFF. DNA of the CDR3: TGTGCCAGTATGTCGCGGGGGGGTTCCTACAATGAGCAGTTCTTC.

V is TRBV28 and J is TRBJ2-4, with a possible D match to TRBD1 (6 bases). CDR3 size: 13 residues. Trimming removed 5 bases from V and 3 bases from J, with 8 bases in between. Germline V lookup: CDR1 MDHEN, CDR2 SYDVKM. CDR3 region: CASSRQDKNIQYF. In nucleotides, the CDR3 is TGTGCCAGCAGTCGACAGGACAAAAACATTCAGTACTTC.

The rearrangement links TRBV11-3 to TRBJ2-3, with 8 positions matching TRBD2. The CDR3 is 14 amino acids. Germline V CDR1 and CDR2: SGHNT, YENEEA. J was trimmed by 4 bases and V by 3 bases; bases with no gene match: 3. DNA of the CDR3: TGTGCCAGCAGCTTGGGACTAGGGGCAGATACGCAGTATTTT. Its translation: CASSLGLGADTQYF.

The CDR3 region has the DNA TGTGCCAGCAGCTGGGGACAGTTAGGGACTGAAGCTTTCTTT. Translation: CASSWGQLGTEAFF. The chain carries TRBV11-2 and TRBJ1-1; TRBD1 matches at 7 bases. The CDR3 has 14 residues. Per germline, CDR1 SGHAT and CDR2 FQNNGV. V lost 4 bases, J lost 5 bases, and 7 bases stayed unmatched.

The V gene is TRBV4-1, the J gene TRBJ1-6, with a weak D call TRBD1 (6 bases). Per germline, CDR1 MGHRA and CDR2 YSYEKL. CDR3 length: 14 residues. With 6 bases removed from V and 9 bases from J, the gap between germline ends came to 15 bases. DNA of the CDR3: TGCGCCAGCAGGGAAGCGGGGGCGGTTTCACCCCTCCACTTT. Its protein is CASREAGAVSPLHF.

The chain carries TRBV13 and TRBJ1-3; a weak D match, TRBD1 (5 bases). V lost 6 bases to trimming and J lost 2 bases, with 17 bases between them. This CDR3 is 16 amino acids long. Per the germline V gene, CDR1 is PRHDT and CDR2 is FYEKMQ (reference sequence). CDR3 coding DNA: TGTGCCAGCAGATACTCTTTCCAGGGAGCTGGAAACACCATATATTTT. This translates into CASRYSFQGAGNTIYF.

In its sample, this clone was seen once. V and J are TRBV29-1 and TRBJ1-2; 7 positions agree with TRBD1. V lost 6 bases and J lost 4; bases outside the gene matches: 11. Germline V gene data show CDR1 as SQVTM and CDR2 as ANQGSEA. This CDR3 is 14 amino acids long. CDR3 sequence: CSVDPKGAVYGYTF. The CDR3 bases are TGCAGCGTGGACCCTAAGGGGGCAGTCTATGGCTACACCTTC. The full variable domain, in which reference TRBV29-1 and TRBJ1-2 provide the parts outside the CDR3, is SAVISQKPSRDICQRGTSLTIQCQVDSQVTMMFWYRQQPGQSLTLIATANQGSEATYESGFVIDKFPISRPNLTFSTLTVSNMSPEDSSIYLCSVDPKGAVYGYTFGSGTRLTVV.